This passage covers 18 T cell receptor beta chains from one sample sequenced in a study of response to subunit inactivated influenza vaccine. Using its own MiXCR run on the RT-PCR reads, TCRdb lists one record per CDR3 protein. The sample gives roughly 540,000 distinct CDR3 sequences, roughly a quarter of which show up once; about 2.8% is in the top ten. This sample was shared with a second study, whose subject was T cells expressing NK-cell markers. From that paper: Scientists made TCR beta cDNA using 5'RACE template switching with UMIs.

The sequenced sample was CD4+ T cells sorted from PBMCs, obtained 11 to 12 days after vaccination. These receptor sequences come from a man aged 50 or older who received an inactivated influenza vaccine.

This chain links TRBV15 with TRBJ2-2; no clear D gene. Germline assignment: CDR1 LNHNV and CDR2 YYDKDF (reference sequence). The CDR3 covers 15 residues. V was clipped by 0 bases and J by 6 bases, with 11 bases between them. CDR3 sequence (DNA): TGTGCCACCAGCAGAGACCAACTAAGCGCCGGGGAGCTGTTTTTT. Residues: CATSRDQLSAGELFF.

V and J are TRBV6-1 and TRBJ2-6; 8 nucleotides align to TRBD2. CDR1 MNHNS and CDR2 SASEGT come from the germline V gene. The CDR3 is made up of 17 amino acids. Trimming took 3 bases from V and 4 from J; bases not matched to a gene: 8. CDR3 sequence: CASSDLGLVSGANVLTF. The CDR3 DNA is TGTGCCAGCAGTGATTTGGGACTAGTCAGCGGGGCCAACGTCCTGACTTTC.

This clonotype has a handful of counts. The rearrangement joins TRBV10-3 to TRBJ2-5, with 11 nucleotides matching TRBD2. CDR3 length: 16 residues. CDR1 ENHRY and CDR2 SYGVKD come from the germline V gene. Trimming cost V 2 bases and J 1 base; bases outside gene matches: 3. The CDR3 DNA reads as TGTGCCATCAGTGAGACCCTAGCGGGGGGCCAAGAGACCCAGTACTTC. Protein sequence: CAISETLAGGQETQYF.

This clonotype was observed a few times. The V gene is TRBV20-1, the J gene TRBJ1-1, with 7 bases that match TRBD1. Germline V gene lookup returns CDR1 DFQATT and CDR2 SNEGSKA (reference sequence). The CDR3 runs to 12 residues. V was clipped by 3 bases and J by 8 bases; unmatched bases: 6. Here the CDR3 reads CSASGGTVEAFF. CDR3 DNA sequence: TGCAGTGCTAGTGGAGGGACAGTCGAAGCTTTCTTT.

This rearrangement joins TRBV2 to TRBJ2-5; possibly TRBD2 for D (5 bases). Germline CDR1 reads SNHLY; CDR2 reads FYNNEI. There are 12 residues in the CDR3. V lost 7 bases and J lost 6, with 12 bases in between. The CDR3 DNA is TGTGCCAGCACCGGGAATTCAAAGACCCAGTACTTC. The encoded protein is CASTGNSKTQYF. Filled out from reference TRBV2 and TRBJ2-5, the complete variable domain reads EPEVTQTPSHQVTQMGQEVILRCVPISNHLYFYWYRQILGQKVEFLVSFYNNEISEKSEIFDDQFSVERPDGSNFTLKIRSTKLEDSAMYFCASTGNSKTQYFGPGTRLLVL.

This chain uses TRBV5-1 with TRBJ2-3, with TRBD2 matching over 7 bases. The CDR3 is 15 amino acids. The ends lost 5 bases at V and 2 bases at J; junction bases unmatched: 8. Germline values: CDR1 SGHRS, CDR2 YFSETQ. In nucleotides, the CDR3 is TGCGCCAGCAGACAAACTAGCGATTACACAGATACGCAGTATTTT. Amino acid sequence: CASRQTSDYTDTQYF.

This clonotype occurred a few times. V usage is TRBV6-2 or TRBV6-3 and J usage is TRBJ1-5; D might be TRBD1 (6 bases). The CDR3 loop spans 18 amino acids. The V gene lost 5 bases and the J gene lost 3 bases, with 23 bases spanning the gap. Germline V gene data show CDR1 as MNHEY and CDR2 as SVGEGT. The CDR3 protein is CASSPPTGGKTNNQPQHF. DNA of the CDR3: TGTGCCAGCAGTCCCCCGACGGGGGGCAAAACAAACAATCAGCCCCAGCATTTT.

This clonotype was counted only a few times. The J gene is TRBJ2-1, the V gene TRBV29-1, with no clear D. This CDR3 is 13 amino acids long. Trimming took 1 base from V and 15 from J, leaving 19 bases between them. Germline CDR1 SQVTM, CDR2 ANQGSEA. The CDR3 loop reads CSVEGIGNGERFF. The CDR3 nucleotides read TGCAGCGTTGAAGGAATAGGGAATGGGGAACGGTTCTTC.

This clonotype was seen at least ten times. The CDR3: CASSVQGSDTQYF. The CDR3 bases are TGTGCCAGCAGCGTACAGGGTTCAGATACGCAGTATTTT. The chain has TRBV7-9 and TRBJ2-3, with D perhaps TRBD1 (6 bases). Germline V CDR1 and CDR2: SEHNR, FQNEAQ (reference sequence). There are 13 residues in the CDR3. The V and J ends lost 5 bases and 4 bases respectively, with 10 bases between them.

The chain joins TRBV7-6 to TRBJ1-1; TRBD1 matches at 7 bases. The CDR3 extends over 13 amino acids. Trimming removed 5 bases from V and 4 bases from J; junction bases left unmatched: 4. Germline lookup yields CDR1 SGHVS and CDR2 FNYEAQ. Here the CDR3 reads CASSHRGATEAFF. CDR3 DNA sequence: TGTGCCAGCAGCCACAGGGGAGCCACTGAAGCTTTCTTT. Full variable domain (rest looked up from reference TRBV7-6 and TRBJ1-1): GAGVSQSPRYKVTKRGQDVALRCDPISGHVSLYWYRQALGQGPEFLTYFNYEAQQDKSGLPNDRFSAERPEGSISTLTIQRTEQRDSAMYRCASSHRGATEAFFGQGTRLTVV.

The sample holds a few counts of this clonotype. J is TRBJ2-3 and V is TRBV10-3; no reliable D call. Germline V gene data show CDR1 as ENHRY and CDR2 as SYGVKD. This CDR3 has 15 amino acids. The V end lost 3 bases, the J end lost 1 base, and 11 bases lay between the germline ends. The CDR3 bases are TGTGCCATCAGTGATTCGACAACCCGCACAGATACGCAGTATTTT. This encodes CAISDSTTRTDTQYF.

Ten or more counts support this clonotype. The chain links TRBV11-2 to TRBJ2-3, with TRBD1 matching 7 bases. Germline CDR1 SGHAT, CDR2 FQNNGV. This CDR3 region has 17 residues. The V and J ends lost 4 bases and 2 bases, in that order; junction bases with no gene match: 12. The CDR3 loop is CASSSRDRKSNTDTQYF. In nucleotides, the CDR3 is TGTGCCAGCAGCTCGAGGGACAGAAAAAGTAACACAGATACGCAGTATTTT.

This clonotype was counted only a few times. V is TRBV7-6 and J is TRBJ2-2; D is unclear. The CDR3 extends over 12 amino acids. The V end was cut by 1 base, the J end by 9 bases, with 6 bases between. CDR1 SGHVS and CDR2 FNYEAQ come from the germline V gene. CDR3 nucleotides: TGTGCCAGCAGCTTAGGGGCGAGGGAGCTGTTTTTT. Protein: CASSLGARELFF. Complete variable domain (other parts from reference TRBV7-6 and TRBJ2-2): GAGVSQSPRYKVTKRGQDVALRCDPISGHVSLYWYRQALGQGPEFLTYFNYEAQQDKSGLPNDRFSAERPEGSISTLTIQRTEQRDSAMYRCASSLGARELFFGEGSRLTVL.

This clonotype appeared a few times. CDR3 nucleotide sequence: TGTGCCAGCAGCCAAGCAGAGGTTAGCACAGATACGCAGTATTTT. The encoded protein is CASSQAEVSTDTQYF. V and J are TRBV3-1 and TRBJ2-3; D gene uncertain. V shed 1 base and J shed 0 bases, with 8 bases lying between them. Germline CDR1 LGHDT, CDR2 YNNKEL (reference sequence). The CDR3 runs to 15 residues.

The rearrangement uses TRBV2 and TRBJ2-3; a possible D gene is TRBD1 (7 bases). This CDR3 has 15 amino acids. CDR1 SNHLY and CDR2 FYNNEI come from the germline V gene. V was cut by 6 bases and J by 0 bases, with 13 bases left in between. CDR3 nucleotide sequence: TGTGCCAGCAGGATGACAGGGACTAGCACAGATACGCAGTATTTT. This translates into CASRMTGTSTDTQYF. The whole variable domain, remainder taken from reference TRBV2 and TRBJ2-3, is EPEVTQTPSHQVTQMGQEVILRCVPISNHLYFYWYRQILGQKVEFLVSFYNNEISEKSEIFDDQFSVERPDGSNFTLKIRSTKLEDSAMYFCASRMTGTSTDTQYFGPGTRLTVL.

The chain employs TRBV20-1 and TRBJ2-3; weak D call: TRBD2 (5 bases). Looked up from germline, CDR1 is DFQATT and CDR2 is SNEGSKA (reference sequence). This CDR3 region has 14 residues. V was trimmed by 3 bases and J by 2 bases, leaving 12 bases between them. CDR3 sequence: CSASRTLNTDTQYF. The CDR3 DNA sequence: TGCAGTGCTAGCAGGACTCTGAACACAGATACGCAGTATTTT.

This clonotype has only a few counts. This chain links TRBV10-3 with TRBJ2-1, with D tentatively TRBD2 (5 bases). The germline V gene has CDR1 ENHRY and CDR2 SYGVKD. Trimming pared 1 base from V and 9 bases from J, leaving 16 bases between. The CDR3 is made up of 15 amino acids. CDR3 in amino acids: CAISELAGANFEQFF. Written as DNA, the CDR3 is TGTGCCATCAGTGAGTTGGCGGGCGCGAACTTTGAGCAGTTCTTC.

The rearrangement links TRBV29-1 to TRBJ2-7; either TRBD1 or TRBD2 may supply D (5 bases each). The germline V and J ends were trimmed by 4 bases and 0 bases, with 10 bases remaining between them. The V gene's germline CDR1 is SQVTM and CDR2 ANQGSEA. The CDR3 is made up of 13 amino acids. The chain's CDR3 is CSVGGRNSYEQYF. The CDR3 nucleotides read TGCAGCGTTGGGGGACGGAACTCCTACGAGCAGTACTTC.